These T cell receptor beta chains were read from a single sample in a study of T cell responses to AZD1222 COVID-19 vaccine. Repertoires were generated with immunoSEQ multiplex PCR, while TCRdb's copy carries only in-frame clones and drops some. The table has approximately 100,000 clones, just over 85% seen once. The sequencing used peripheral blood, collected on day 0 of AZD1222 vaccination. These TCRs come from an adult in good health. The CDR3 runs from the conserved cysteine through the conserved F or W. A D gene is named only where the DNA matches it firmly. For some rows the clone size is stated as once, few or many, or as a class when expanded; others skip it.

clone size	J gene	D gene	V gene	CDR3 DNA	CDR3 protein
NA	TRBJ2-1	NA	TRBV19	TGTGCCAGTAGTAGCGACCCCTACAATGAGCAGTTCTTC	CASSSDPYNEQFF
NA	TRBJ1-2	NA	TRBV5-4	TGTGCCAGCAGCGCACTCGACGGACTCGAGGACTATGGCTACACCTTC	CASSALDGLEDYGYTF
NA	TRBJ1-6	NA	TRBV7-2	TGTGCCAGCAGCTTAACGTCAGGTCTCTCCATCTCCTATAATTCACCCCTCCACTTT	CASSLTSGLSISYNSPLHF
NA	TRBJ2-2	TRBD2	TRBV6-2/TRBV6-3	TGTGCCAGCAGTTACTCGAGGAGTGGGCTAGCGGGAGAACCCGGGGAGCTGTTTTTT	CASSYSRSGLAGEPGELFF
NA	TRBJ1-1	NA	TRBV19	TGTGCCAGTAGTATTAAGGGGGTTAACACTGAAGCTTTCTTT	CASSIKGVNTEAFF
NA	TRBJ2-1	NA	TRBV19	TGTGCCAGTAGTATGCTGTCTCGATTTAATGAGCAGTTCTTC	CASSMLSRFNEQFF
NA	TRBJ2-7	NA	TRBV7-2	TGTGCCAGCAGCCCCGGGGGCCTTTCCTACGAGCAGTACTTC	CASSPGGLSYEQYF
NA	TRBJ2-7	NA	TRBV28	TGTGCCAGCAGTCTCCCTACAGGGCTCTACGAGCAGTACTTC	CASSLPTGLYEQYF
NA	TRBJ2-5	NA	TRBV7-3	TGTGCCAGCAGCTTAAGCCCGGGGGAGACCCAGTACTTC	CASSLSPGETQYF
NA	TRBJ1-3	NA	TRBV4-3	TGCGCCAGCAGCCCTTACTTTGCGAGCTCTGGAAACACCATATATTTT	CASSPYFASSGNTIYF
NA	TRBJ2-7	NA	TRBV28	TGTGCCAGCAGTACGACAGGTCGTAGGTACTTC	CASSTTGRRYF
NA	TRBJ1-3	TRBD1	TRBV2	TGTGCCAGCGGGACAGGAGGAAACACCATATATTTT	CASGTGGNTIYF
NA	TRBJ2-1	NA	TRBV6-2/TRBV6-3	TGTGCCAGCAGTCACAGTCCTAGCAGAAACAATGAGCAGTTCTTC	CASSHSPSRNNEQFF
NA	TRBJ1-6	NA	TRBV3-1/TRBV3-2	TGTGCCAGCAGCCAACAGGGGAGGTATAATTCACCCCTCCACTTT	CASSQQGRYNSPLHF
NA	TRBJ2-2	NA	TRBV30	TGTGCCTGGAGTCGTAGGGCCACCGGGGAGCTGTTTTTT	CAWSRRATGELFF
NA	TRBJ1-4	TRBD1	TRBV28	TGTGCCAGCACCCCAGCCGGACAGGGGAGGGAAAAACTGTTTTTT	CASTPAGQGREKLFF
NA	TRBJ1-2	NA	TRBV28	TGTGCCAGCAGTCACGGACTGGGAGCTTATGGCTACACCTTC	CASSHGLGAYGYTF
NA	TRBJ2-3	TRBD1	TRBV11-2	TGTGCCAGCAGCTTGGGGCTGACAGGGGAACTTTTGGATACGCAGTATTTT	CASSLGLTGELLDTQYF
NA	TRBJ1-2	TRBD1	TRBV27	TGTGCCAGCAGCCCACGTTCAGGGGGCTATGGCTACACCTTC	CASSPRSGGYGYTF
few	TRBJ1-2	NA	TRBV3-1/TRBV3-2	TGTGCCAGCAGCCCCTCCCGGGGAACGGGGACCCTTAGTAATGGCTACACCTTC	CASSPSRGTGTLSNGYTF
few	TRBJ1-4	NA	TRBV5-4	TGTGCCAGCAGCCCGGGTGCAGGGACGGCTAATGAAAAACTGTTTTTT	CASSPGAGTANEKLFF
NA	TRBJ1-6	NA	TRBV7-2	TGTGCCAGCAGCCTCTATACCGGGCCAAATAATTCACCCCTCCACTTT	CASSLYTGPNNSPLHF
NA	TRBJ1-2	NA	TRBV20-1	TGTAGTGCCACGGTCTATGGCTACACCTTC	CSATVYGYTF
NA	TRBJ1-5	NA	TRBV10-3	TGTGCCATCAGTGAAGGAGGGGGCAATCAGCCCCAGCATTTT	CAISEGGGNQPQHF
NA	TRBJ1-4	NA	TRBV4-3	TGCGCCAGCAGCCAAGACAGGGAAAAACTGTTTTTT	CASSQDREKLFF
NA	TRBJ2-7	NA	TRBV28	TGTGCCAGCAGCGGAAACGAGGGACCCTACGAGCAGTACTTC	CASSGNEGPYEQYF
NA	TRBJ1-1	NA	TRBV29-1	TGCAGCGCCGACCGGGGCACCCCCGTTACTAACACTGAAGCTTTCTTT	CSADRGTPVTNTEAFF
NA	TRBJ1-2	NA	TRBV19	TGTGCCAGTAGTATTGGGCCAGAGACGAATTCCTATGGCTACACCTTC	CASSIGPETNSYGYTF
NA	TRBJ2-3	TRBD2	TRBV11-2	TGTGCCAGCACTAGCGGGAGTATAGATACGCAGTATTTT	CASTSGSIDTQYF
NA	TRBJ2-7	TRBD1	TRBV6-6	TGTGCCACCACGGGACAGGGGGCCAACTCCTACGAGCAGTACTTC	CATTGQGANSYEQYF
NA	TRBJ1-5	NA	TRBV7-2	TGTGCCAGCAGCTTAGATGTGGGGTCTTCAGGGCCCCAGCATTTT	CASSLDVGSSGPQHF
once	TRBJ2-2	TRBD2	TRBV4-3	TGCGCCAGCAGCCAGGGACCGGGACTAGCGGGGAACACCGGGGAGCTGTTTTTT	CASSQGPGLAGNTGELFF
NA	TRBJ2-1	NA	TRBV3-1/TRBV3-2	TGTGCCAGCAGCCAAGGGTATGGTGGGAGCTCCTACAATGAGCAGTTCTTC	CASSQGYGGSSYNEQFF
NA	TRBJ2-3	TRBD2	TRBV11-2	TGTGCCAGCAGCCTGGGCGCGGGAGAACAAGATACGCAGTATTTT	CASSLGAGEQDTQYF
NA	TRBJ2-3	TRBD2	TRBV3-1/TRBV3-2	TGTGCCAGCAGCCAGGGACTAGTGGGTTTCGCAGATACGCAGTATTTT	CASSQGLVGFADTQYF
few	TRBJ2-7	TRBD2	TRBV4-2	TGTGCCAGCAGCCAAGATGCCCTAGCGGGAGTCTTCACCTACGAGCAGTACTTC	CASSQDALAGVFTYEQYF
NA	TRBJ2-7	NA	TRBV11-1	TGTGCCAGCAGCCCCGGGCGAGGGACATCCTACGAGCAGTACTTC	CASSPGRGTSYEQYF
NA	TRBJ2-3	TRBD2	TRBV5-1	TGCGCCAGCAGCTTGGCTGGCGGGAGGGCTGGAGATACGCAGTATTTT	CASSLAGGRAGDTQYF
NA	TRBJ1-2	NA	TRBV11-2	TGTGCCAGCAGCTTAGCAACAGGATTACTCTATGGCTACACCTTC	CASSLATGLLYGYTF
NA	TRBJ2-5	NA	TRBV28	TGTGCCAGCAGCCAGCCACAGGGTAAAGAGACCCAGTACTTC	CASSQPQGKETQYF